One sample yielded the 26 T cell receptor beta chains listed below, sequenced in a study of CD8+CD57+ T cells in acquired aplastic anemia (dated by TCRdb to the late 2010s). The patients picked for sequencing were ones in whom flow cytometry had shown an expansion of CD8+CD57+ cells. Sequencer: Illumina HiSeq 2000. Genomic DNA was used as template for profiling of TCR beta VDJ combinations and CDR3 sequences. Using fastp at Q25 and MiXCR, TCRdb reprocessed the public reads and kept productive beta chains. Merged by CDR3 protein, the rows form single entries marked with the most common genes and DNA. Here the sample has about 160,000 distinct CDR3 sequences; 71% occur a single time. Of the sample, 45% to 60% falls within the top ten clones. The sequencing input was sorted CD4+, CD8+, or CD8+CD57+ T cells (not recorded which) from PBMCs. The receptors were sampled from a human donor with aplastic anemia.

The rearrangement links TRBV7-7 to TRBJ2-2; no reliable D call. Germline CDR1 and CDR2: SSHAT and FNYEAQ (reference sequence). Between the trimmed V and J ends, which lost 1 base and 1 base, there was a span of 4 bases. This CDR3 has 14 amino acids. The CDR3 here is CASSLGQNTGELFF. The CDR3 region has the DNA TGTGCCAGCAGCTTAGGACAGAACACCGGGGAGCTGTTTTTT.

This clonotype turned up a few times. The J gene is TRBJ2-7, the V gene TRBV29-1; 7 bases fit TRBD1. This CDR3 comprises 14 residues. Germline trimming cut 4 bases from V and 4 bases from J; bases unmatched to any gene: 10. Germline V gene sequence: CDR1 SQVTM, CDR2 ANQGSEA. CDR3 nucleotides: TGCAGCGTTGTTGACCGGGACAGAGGGTACGAGCAGTACTTC. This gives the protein CSVVDRDRGYEQYF.

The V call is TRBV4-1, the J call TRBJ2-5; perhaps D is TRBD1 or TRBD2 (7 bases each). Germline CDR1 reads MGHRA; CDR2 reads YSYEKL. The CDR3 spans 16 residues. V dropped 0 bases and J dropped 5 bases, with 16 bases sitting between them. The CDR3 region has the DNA TGCGCCAGCAGCCAAGAGCCCAGGGGGGGCTACGAGACCCAGTACTTC. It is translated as CASSQEPRGGYETQYF.

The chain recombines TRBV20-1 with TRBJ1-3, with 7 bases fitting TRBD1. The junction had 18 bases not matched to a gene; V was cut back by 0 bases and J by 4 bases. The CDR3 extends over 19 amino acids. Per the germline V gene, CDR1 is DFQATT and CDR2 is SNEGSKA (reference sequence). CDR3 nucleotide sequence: TGCAGTGCTAGAGAAGGTGACGTCAACAGGGGAGGGGAGGGAAACACCATATATTTT. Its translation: CSAREGDVNRGGEGNTIYF.

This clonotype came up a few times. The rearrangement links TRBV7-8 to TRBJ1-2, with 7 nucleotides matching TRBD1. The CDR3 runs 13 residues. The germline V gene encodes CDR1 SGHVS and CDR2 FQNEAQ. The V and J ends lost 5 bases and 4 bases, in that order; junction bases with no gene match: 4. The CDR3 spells CASSDRAFYGYTF. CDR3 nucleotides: TGTGCCAGCAGCGACAGGGCCTTCTATGGCTACACCTTC.

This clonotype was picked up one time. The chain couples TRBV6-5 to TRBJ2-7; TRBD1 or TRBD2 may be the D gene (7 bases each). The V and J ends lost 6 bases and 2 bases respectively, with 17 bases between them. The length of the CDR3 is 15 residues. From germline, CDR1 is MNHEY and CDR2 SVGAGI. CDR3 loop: CASRGGETGTYEQYF. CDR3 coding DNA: TGTGCCAGCAGGGGGGGGGAGACAGGGACCTACGAGCAGTACTTC.

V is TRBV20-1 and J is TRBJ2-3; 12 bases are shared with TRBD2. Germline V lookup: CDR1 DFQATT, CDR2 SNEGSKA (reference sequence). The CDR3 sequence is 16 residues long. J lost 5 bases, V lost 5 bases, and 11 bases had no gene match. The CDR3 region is CSAGKLAGGLKDTQYF. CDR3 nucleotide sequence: TGCAGTGCTGGAAAGCTAGCGGGGGGGCTAAAAGATACGCAGTATTTT.

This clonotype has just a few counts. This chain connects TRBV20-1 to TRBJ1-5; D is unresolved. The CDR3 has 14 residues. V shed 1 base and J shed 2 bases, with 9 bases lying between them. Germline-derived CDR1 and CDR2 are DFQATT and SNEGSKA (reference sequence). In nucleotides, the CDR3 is TGCAGTGCTAGAGGGGTTTTCGGCAATCAGCCCCAGCATTTT. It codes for CSARGVFGNQPQHF.

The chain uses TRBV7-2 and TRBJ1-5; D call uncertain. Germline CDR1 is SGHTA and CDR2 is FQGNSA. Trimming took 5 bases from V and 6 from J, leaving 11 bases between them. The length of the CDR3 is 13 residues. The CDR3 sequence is CASSPRESQPQHF. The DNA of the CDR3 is TGTGCCAGCAGCCCCCGGGAGTCTCAGCCCCAGCATTTT.

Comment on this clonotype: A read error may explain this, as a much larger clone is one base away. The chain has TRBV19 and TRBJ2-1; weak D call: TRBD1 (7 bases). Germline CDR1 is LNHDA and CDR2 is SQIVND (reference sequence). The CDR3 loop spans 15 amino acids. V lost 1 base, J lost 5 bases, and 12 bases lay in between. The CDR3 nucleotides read TGTGCCAGTAGTATAGTCAGGGGGGCCCACAATGAGCAGTTCTTC. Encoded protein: CASSIVRGAHNEQFF.

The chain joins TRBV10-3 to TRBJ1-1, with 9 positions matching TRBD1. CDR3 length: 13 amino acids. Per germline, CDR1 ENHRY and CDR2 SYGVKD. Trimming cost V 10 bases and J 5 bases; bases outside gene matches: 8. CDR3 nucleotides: TGTGCCACGGGACAGGGAGCGAAAACTGAAGCTTTCTTT. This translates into CATGQGAKTEAFF.

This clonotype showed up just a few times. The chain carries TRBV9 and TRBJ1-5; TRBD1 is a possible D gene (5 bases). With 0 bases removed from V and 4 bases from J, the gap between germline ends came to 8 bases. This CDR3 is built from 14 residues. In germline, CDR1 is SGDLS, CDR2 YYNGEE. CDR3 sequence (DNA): TGTGCCAGCAGCGTAGATGGGGCTAATCAGCCCCAGCATTTT. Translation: CASSVDGANQPQHF.

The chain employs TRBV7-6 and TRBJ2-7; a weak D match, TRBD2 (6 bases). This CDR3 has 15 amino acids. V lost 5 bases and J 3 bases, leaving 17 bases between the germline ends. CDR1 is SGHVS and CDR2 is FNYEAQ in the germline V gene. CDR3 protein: CASSKGAGQNYEQYF. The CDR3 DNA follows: TGTGCCAGCAGCAAAGGGGCGGGGCAGAACTACGAGCAGTACTTC.

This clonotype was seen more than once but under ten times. CDR3 residues: CASSAGTGGSGANVLTF. CDR3 sequence (DNA): TGTGCCAGCAGTGCCGGGACCGGGGGCTCTGGGGCCAACGTCCTGACTTTC. The chain links TRBV6-1 to TRBJ2-6; D is possibly TRBD2 (6 bases). The CDR3 has 17 residues. Germline-derived CDR1 and CDR2 are MNHNS and SASEGT. Trimming took off 4 bases at V and 0 bases at J, with 13 bases between the two ends.

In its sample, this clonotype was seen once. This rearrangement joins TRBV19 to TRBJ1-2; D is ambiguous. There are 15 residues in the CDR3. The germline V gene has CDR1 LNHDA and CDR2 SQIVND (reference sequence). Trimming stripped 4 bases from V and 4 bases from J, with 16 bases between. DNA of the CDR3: TGTGCCAGTAGTACCCCACTTGCGGTTGGCTATGGCTACACCTTC. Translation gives CASSTPLAVGYGYTF.

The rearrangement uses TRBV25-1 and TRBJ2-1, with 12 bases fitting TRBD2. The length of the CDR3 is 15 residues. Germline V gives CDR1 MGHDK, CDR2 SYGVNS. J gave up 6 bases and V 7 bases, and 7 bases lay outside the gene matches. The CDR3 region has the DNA TGTGCCAGCAAAATTCGGGGACTAGCGGGCAATGAGCAGTTCTTC. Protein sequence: CASKIRGLAGNEQFF.

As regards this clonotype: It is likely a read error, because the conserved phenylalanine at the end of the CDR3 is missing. The CDR3 sequence is CSATPPQATEAFL. CDR3 bases: TGCAGTGCCACGCCGCCACAGGCCACTGAAGCTTTCCTG. This chain uses TRBV20-1 with TRBJ1-1, with D maybe TRBD1 (5 bases). The CDR3 has 13 amino acids. V lost 6 bases and J 4 bases, leaving 15 bases between the germline ends. Germline assignment: CDR1 DFQATT and CDR2 SNEGSKA (reference sequence).

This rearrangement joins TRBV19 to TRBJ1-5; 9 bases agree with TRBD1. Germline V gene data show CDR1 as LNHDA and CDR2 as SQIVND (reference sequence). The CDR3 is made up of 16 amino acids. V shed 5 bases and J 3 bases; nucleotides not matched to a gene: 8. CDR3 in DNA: TGTGCCAGTAGTCCCCGAGACAGGGGGTTCAATCAGCCCCAGCATTTT. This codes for CASSPRDRGFNQPQHF. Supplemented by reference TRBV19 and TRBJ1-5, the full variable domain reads DGGITQSPKYLFRKEGQNVTLSCEQNLNHDAMYWYRQDPGQGLRLIYYSQIVNDFQKGDIAEGYSVSREKKESFPLTVTSAQKNPTAFYLCASSPRDRGFNQPQHFGDGTRLSIL.

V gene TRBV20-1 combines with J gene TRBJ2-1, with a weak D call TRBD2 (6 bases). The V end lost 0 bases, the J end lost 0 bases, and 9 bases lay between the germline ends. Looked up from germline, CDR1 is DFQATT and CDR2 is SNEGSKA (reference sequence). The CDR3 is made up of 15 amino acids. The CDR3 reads CSAREAGSSYNEQFF. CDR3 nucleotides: TGCAGTGCTAGAGAGGCGGGGAGCTCCTACAATGAGCAGTTCTTC.

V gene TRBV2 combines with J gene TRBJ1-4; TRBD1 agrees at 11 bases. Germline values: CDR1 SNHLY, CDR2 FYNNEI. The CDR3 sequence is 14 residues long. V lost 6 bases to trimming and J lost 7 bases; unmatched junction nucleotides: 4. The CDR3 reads CASRDRGRSEKLFF. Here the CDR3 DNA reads TGTGCCAGCAGGGACAGGGGGCGGAGTGAAAAACTGTTTTTT. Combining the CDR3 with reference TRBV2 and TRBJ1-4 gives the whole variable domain EPEVTQTPSHQVTQMGQEVILRCVPISNHLYFYWYRQILGQKVEFLVSFYNNEISEKSEIFDDQFSVERPDGSNFTLKIRSTKLEDSAMYFCASRDRGRSEKLFFGSGTQLSVL.

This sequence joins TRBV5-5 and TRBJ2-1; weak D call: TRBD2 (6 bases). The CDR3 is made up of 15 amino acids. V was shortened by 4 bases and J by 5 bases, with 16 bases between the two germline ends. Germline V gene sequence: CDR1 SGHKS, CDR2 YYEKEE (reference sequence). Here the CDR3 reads CASSVSGRENNEQFF. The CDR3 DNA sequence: TGTGCCAGCAGCGTCTCTGGACGGGAGAACAATGAGCAGTTCTTC. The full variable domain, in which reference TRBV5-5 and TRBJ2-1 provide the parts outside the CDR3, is DAGVTQSPTHLIKTRGQQVTLRCSPISGHKSVSWYQQVLGQGPQFIFQYYEKEERGRGNFPDRFSARQFPNYSSELNVNALLLGDSALYLCASSVSGRENNEQFFGPGTRLTVL.

The CDR3 DNA reads TGTGCCAGTAGTGGAGACAGGGATCGCTCCTACAATGAGCAGTTCTTC. The encoded protein is CASSGDRDRSYNEQFF. V and J are TRBV19 and TRBJ2-1; 7 bases are shared with TRBD1. The germline CDR1 and CDR2 sequences are LNHDA and SQIVND (reference sequence). V was clipped by 5 bases and J by 0 bases; unmatched bases: 7. The CDR3 is 16 residues long.

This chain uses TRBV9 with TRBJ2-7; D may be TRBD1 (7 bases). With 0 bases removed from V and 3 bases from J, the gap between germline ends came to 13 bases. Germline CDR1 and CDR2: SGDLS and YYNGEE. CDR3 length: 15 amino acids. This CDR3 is CASSVEGGQIYEQYF. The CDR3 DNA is TGTGCCAGCAGCGTAGAGGGGGGACAGATCTACGAGCAGTACTTC.

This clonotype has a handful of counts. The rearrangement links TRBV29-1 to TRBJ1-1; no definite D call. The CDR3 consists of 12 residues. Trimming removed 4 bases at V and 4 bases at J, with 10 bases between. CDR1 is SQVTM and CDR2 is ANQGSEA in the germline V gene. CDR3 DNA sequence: TGCAGCGTTGGACTTAGGAGCACTGAAGCTTTCTTT. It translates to CSVGLRSTEAFF.

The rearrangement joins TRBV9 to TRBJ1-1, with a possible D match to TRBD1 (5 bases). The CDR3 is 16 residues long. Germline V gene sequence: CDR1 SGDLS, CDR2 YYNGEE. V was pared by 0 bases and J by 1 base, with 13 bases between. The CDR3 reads CASSVDDRRGNTEAFF. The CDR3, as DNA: TGTGCCAGCAGCGTAGACGATAGGAGGGGGAACACTGAAGCTTTCTTT.

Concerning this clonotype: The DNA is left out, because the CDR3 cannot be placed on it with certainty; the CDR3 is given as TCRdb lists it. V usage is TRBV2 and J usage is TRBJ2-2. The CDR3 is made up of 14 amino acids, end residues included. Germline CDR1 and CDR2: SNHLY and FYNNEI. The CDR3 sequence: CASSEALRAGELFF.